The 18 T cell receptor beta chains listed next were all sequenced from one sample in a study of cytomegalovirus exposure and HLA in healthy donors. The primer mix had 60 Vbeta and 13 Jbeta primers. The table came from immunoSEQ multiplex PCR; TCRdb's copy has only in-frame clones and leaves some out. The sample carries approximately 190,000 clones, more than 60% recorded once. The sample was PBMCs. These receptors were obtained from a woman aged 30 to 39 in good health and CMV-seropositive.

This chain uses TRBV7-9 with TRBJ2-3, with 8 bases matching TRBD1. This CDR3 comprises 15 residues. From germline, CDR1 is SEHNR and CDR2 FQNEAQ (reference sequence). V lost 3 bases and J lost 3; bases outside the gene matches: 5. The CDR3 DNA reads TGTGCCAGCAGCTTTGGCCGGACAGGGACAGATACGCAGTATTTT. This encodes CASSFGRTGTDTQYF.

As DNA, the CDR3 is TGTGCCAGTAGTATAGATCTTTCCGGGGGCGAGCAGTACTTC. As protein: CASSIDLSGGEQYF. This chain links TRBV19 with TRBJ2-7, with D possibly TRBD2 on 6 matching bases. The CDR3 covers 14 residues. The germline V gene encodes CDR1 LNHDA and CDR2 SQIVND (reference sequence). Trimming shortened V by 0 bases and J by 6 bases, and 12 bases separated the two germline ends.

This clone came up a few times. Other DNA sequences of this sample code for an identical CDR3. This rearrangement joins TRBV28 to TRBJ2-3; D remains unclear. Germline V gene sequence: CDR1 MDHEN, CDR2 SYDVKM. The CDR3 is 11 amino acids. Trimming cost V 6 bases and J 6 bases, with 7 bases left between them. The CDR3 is CASSSPDTQYF. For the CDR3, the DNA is TGTGCCAGCAGCTCCCCGGATACGCAGTATTTT.

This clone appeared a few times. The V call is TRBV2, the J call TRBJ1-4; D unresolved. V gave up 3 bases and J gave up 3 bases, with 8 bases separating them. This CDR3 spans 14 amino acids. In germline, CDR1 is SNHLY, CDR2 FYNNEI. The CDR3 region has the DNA TGTGCCAGCAGTGAGCTTACAGCTAATGAAAAACTGTTTTTT. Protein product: CASSELTANEKLFF. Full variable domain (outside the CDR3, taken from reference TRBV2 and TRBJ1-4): EPEVTQTPSHQVTQMGQEVILRCVPISNHLYFYWYRQILGQKVEFLVSFYNNEISEKSEIFDDQFSVERPDGSNFTLKIRSTKLEDSAMYFCASSELTANEKLFFGSGTQLSVL.

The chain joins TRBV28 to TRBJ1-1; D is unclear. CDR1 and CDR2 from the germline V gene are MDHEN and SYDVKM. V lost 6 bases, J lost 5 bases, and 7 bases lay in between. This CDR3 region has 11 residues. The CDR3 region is CASSILTEAFF. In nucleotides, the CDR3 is TGTGCCAGCAGCATTTTGACTGAAGCTTTCTTT.

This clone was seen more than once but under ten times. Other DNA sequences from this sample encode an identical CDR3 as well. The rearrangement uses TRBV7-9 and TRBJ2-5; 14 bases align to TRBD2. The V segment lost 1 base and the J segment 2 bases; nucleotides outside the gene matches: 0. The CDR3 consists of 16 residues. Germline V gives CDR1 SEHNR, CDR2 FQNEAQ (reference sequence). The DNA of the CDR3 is TGTGCCAGCAGCTTAGGACTAGCGGGGGGGCAAGAGACCCAGTACTTC. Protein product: CASSLGLAGGQETQYF.

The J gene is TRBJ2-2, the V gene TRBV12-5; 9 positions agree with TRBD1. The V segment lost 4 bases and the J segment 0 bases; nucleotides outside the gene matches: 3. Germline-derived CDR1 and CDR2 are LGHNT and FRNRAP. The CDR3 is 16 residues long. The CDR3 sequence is CASGYWDRANTGELFF. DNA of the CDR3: TGTGCTAGTGGTTACTGGGACAGGGCGAACACCGGGGAGCTGTTTTTT.

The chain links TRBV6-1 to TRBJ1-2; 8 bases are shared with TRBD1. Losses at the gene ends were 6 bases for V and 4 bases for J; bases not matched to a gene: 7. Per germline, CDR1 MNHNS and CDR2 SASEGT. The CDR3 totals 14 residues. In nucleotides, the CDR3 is TGTGCCAGCAGCGCGGGACAGGCTGTCTATGGCTACACCTTC. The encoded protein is CASSAGQAVYGYTF.

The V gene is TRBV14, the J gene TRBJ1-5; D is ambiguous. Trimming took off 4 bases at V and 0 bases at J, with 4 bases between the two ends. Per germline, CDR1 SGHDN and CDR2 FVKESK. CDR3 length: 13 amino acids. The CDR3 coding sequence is TGTGCCAGCAGCCTCGGTAGCAATCAGCCCCAGCATTTT. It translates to CASSLGSNQPQHF.

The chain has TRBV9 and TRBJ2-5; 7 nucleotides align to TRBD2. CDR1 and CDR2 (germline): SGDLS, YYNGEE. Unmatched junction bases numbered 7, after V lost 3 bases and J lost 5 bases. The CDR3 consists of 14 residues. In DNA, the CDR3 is TGTGCCAGCAGCGGATGGGACTATATGGAGACCCAGTACTTC. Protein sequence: CASSGWDYMETQYF.

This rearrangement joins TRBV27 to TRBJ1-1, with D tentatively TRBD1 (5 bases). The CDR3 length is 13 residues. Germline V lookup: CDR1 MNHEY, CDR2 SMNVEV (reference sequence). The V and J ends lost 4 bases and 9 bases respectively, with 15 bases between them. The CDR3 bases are TGTGCCAGCAGTTCAAACCCAGGGTTCCAAGCTTTCTTT. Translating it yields CASSSNPGFQAFF.

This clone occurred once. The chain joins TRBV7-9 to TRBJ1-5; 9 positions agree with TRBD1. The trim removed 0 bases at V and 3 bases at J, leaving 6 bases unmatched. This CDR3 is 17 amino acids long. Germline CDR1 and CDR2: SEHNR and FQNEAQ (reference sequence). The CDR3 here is CASSLARGTGLNQPQHF. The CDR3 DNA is TGTGCCAGCAGCTTAGCGAGAGGGACAGGGCTCAATCAGCCCCAGCATTTT.

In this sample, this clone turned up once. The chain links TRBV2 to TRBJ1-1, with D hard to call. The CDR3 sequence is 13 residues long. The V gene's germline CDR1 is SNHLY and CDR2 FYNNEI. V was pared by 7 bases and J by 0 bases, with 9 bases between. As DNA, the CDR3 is TGTGCCAGCATCCTTAGCATGAACACTGAAGCTTTCTTT. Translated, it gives CASILSMNTEAFF.

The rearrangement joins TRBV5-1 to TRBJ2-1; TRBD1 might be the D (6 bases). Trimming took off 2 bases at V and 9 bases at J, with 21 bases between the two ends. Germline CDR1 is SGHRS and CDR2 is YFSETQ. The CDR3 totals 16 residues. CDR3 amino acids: CASSLAGYRASAEQFF. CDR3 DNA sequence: TGCGCCAGCAGCTTAGCAGGGTACAGGGCTTCGGCTGAGCAGTTCTTC. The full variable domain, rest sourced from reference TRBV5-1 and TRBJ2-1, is KAGVTQTPRYLIKTRGQQVTLSCSPISGHRSVSWYQQTPGQGLQFLFEYFSETQRNKGNFPGRFSGRQFSNSRSEMNVSTLELGDSALYLCASSLAGYRASAEQFFGPGTRLTVL.

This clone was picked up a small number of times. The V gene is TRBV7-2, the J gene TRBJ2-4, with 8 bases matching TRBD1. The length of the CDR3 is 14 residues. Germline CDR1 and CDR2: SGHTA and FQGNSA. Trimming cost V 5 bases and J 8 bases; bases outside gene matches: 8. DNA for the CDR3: TGTGCCAGCAGCCCACAGGGGGGCCAGGACATTCAGTACTTC. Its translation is CASSPQGGQDIQYF.

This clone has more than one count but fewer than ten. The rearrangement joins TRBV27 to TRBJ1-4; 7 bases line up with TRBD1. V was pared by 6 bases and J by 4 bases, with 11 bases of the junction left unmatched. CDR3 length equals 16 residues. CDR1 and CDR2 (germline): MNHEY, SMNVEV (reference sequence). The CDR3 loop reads CASRRARQGSNEKLFF. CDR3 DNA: TGTGCCAGCAGGCGAGCCCGACAGGGAAGTAATGAAAAACTGTTTTTT.

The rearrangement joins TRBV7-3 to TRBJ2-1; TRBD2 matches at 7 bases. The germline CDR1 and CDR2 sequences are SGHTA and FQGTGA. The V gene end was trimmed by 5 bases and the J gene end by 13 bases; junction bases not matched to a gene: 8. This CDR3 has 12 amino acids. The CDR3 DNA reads TGTGCCAGCAGCATATTAAGCGGGGCTCAGTTCTTC. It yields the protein CASSILSGAQFF. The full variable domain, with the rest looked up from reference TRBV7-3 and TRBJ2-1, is GAGVSQTPSNKVTEKGKYVELRCDPISGHTALYWYRQSLGQGPEFLIYFQGTGAADDSGLPNDRFFAVRPEGSVSTLKIQRTERGDSAVYLCASSILSGAQFFGPGTRLTVL.

In DNA, the CDR3 is TGTGCCAGCTCACCACTTTTAGGCAGGGTTGGAAACACCATATATTTT. This encodes CASSPLLGRVGNTIYF. The chain links TRBV18 to TRBJ1-3, with D perhaps TRBD1 (5 bases). In germline, CDR1 is KGHSH, CDR2 LQKENI. V lost 1 base, J lost 3 bases, and 13 bases lay in between. CDR3 size: 16 residues.